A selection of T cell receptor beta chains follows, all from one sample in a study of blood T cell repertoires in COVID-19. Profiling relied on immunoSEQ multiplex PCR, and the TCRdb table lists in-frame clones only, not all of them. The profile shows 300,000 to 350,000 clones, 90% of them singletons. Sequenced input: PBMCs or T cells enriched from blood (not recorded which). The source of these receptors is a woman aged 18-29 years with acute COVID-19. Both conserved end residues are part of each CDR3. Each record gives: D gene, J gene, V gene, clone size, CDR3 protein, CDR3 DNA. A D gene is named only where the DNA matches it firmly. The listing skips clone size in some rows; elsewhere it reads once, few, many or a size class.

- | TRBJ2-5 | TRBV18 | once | CASSPYLTVQETQYF | TGTGCCAGCTCACCCTACCTGACAGTACAGGAGACCCAGTACTTC
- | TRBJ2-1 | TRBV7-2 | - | CASSGPRGGRQFF | TGTGCCAGCAGCGGCCCGAGAGGGGGAAGGCAGTTCTTC
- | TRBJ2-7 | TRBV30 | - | CAWTKWGVVGYEQYF | TGTGCCTGGACCAAATGGGGGGTGGTCGGCTACGAGCAGTACTTC
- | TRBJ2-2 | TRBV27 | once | CASSTRQASGGTGELFF | TGTGCCAGCAGTACCCGACAGGCCTCGGGGGGCACCGGGGAGCTGTTTTTT
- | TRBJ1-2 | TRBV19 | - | CASSIVPALGYTF | TGTGCCAGTAGTATAGTGCCCGCGCTGGGCTACACCTTC
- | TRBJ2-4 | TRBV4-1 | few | CASSQVGAGPDIQYF | TGCGCCAGCAGCCAAGTTGGAGCGGGCCCGGACATTCAGTACTTC
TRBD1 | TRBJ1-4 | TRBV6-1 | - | CASSEGTGGDEKLFF | TGTGCCAGCAGTGAAGGGACAGGGGGCGATGAAAAACTGTTTTTT
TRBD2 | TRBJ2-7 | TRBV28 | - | CASSLTSGNSYEQYF | TGTGCCAGCTCACTCACCAGCGGGAACTCCTACGAGCAGTACTTC
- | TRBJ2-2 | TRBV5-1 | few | CASSFQGLSTGELFF | TGCGCCAGCAGCTTTCAGGGGCTGAGCACCGGGGAGCTGTTTTTT
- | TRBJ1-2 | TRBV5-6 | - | CASSLIRVSNYGYTF | TGTGCCAGCAGCTTGATCCGGGTATCCAACTATGGCTACACCTTC
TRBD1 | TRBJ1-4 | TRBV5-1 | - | CASSIRQGAVNEKLFF | TGCGCCAGCAGCATCCGACAGGGGGCAGTAAATGAAAAACTGTTTTTT
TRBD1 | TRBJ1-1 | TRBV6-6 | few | CASSYSGTGLNTEAFF | TGTGCCAGCAGTTACTCAGGGACAGGGTTGAACACTGAAGCTTTCTTT
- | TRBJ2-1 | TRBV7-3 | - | CASSLNLAAADEQFF | TGTGCCAGCAGCTTAAACCTAGCCGCCGCCGATGAGCAGTTCTTC
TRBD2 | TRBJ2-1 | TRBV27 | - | CASSLVAGGRNEQFF | TGTGCCAGCAGTTTAGTGGCGGGAGGGAGGAATGAGCAGTTCTTC
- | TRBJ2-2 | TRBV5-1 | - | CASSLGVGGTGELFF | TGCGCCAGCAGCTTGGGTGTTGGCGGGACCGGGGAGCTGTTTTTT
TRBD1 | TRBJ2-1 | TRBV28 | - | CASSPPGQINEQFF | TGTGCCAGCAGCCCCCCGGGACAGATCAATGAGCAGTTCTTC
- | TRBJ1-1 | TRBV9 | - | CASSVEPNTEAFF | TGTGCCAGCAGCGTAGAGCCTAACACTGAAGCTTTCTTT
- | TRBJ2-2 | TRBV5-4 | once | CASSPLSPAGNTGELFF | TGTGCCAGCAGCCCTCTTAGCCCAGCGGGGAACACCGGGGAGCTGTTTTTT
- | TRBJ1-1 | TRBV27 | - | CASSFVGRGSEAFF | TGTGCCAGCAGTTTCGTGGGGAGGGGCTCTGAAGCTTTCTTT
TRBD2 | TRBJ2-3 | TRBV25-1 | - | CASSLAGGWDTQYF | TGTGCCAGCAGCCTAGCGGGAGGGTGGGATACGCAGTATTTT
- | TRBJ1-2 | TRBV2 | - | CASYFNGGSGYTF | TGTGCCAGCTATTTTAACGGGGGGAGCGGCTACACCTTC
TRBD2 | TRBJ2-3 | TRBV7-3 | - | CASSPAGTRLTDTQYF | TGTGCCAGCAGTCCAGCCGGGACTAGGCTCACAGATACGCAGTATTTT
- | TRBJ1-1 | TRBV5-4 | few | CASSPGDRYPFEAFF | TGTGCCAGCAGCCCAGGGGACCGCTATCCGTTCGAAGCTTTCTTT
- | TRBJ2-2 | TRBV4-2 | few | CASSQGSVGGPTGELFF | TGTGCCAGCAGCCAAGGGTCGGTAGGCGGGCCCACCGGGGAGCTGTTTTTT
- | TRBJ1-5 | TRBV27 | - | CASSSRDQPQHF | TGTGCCAGCAGTTCCCGGGATCAGCCCCAGCATTTT
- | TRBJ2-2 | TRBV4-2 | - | CASSQATDSPNTGELFF | TGTGCCAGCAGCCAAGCGACGGACTCGCCCAACACCGGGGAGCTGTTTTTT
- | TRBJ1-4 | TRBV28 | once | CASSPVSRRTYEKLFF | TGTGCCAGCAGCCCTGTATCCCGGCGGACATATGAAAAACTGTTTTTT
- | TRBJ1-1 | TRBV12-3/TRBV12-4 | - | CASSSQTNTEAFF | TGTGCCAGCAGTTCACAGACGAACACTGAAGCTTTCTTT
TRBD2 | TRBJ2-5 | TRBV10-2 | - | CASSEAGLAGSQYF | TGCGCCAGCAGTGAGGCGGGACTAGCGGGGAGCCAGTACTTC
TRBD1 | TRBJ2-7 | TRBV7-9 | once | CASSFGTGFYEQYF | TGTGCCAGCAGCTTTGGGACAGGGTTCTACGAGCAGTACTTC
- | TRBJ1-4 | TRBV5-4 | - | CASSLGGTTNEKLFF | TGTGCCAGCAGCTTGGGAGGGACAACTAATGAAAAACTGTTTTTT
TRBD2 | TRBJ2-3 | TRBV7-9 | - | CASSFGTSGTDTQYF | TGTGCCAGCAGCTTTGGGACTAGCGGGACAGATACGCAGTATTTT
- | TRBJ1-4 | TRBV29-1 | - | CSVLGQGNEKLFF | TGCAGCGTTCTAGGGCAGGGTAATGAAAAACTGTTTTTT
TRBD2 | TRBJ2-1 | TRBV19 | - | CASSIGGTTNEQFF | TGTGCCAGTAGTATTGGCGGGACTACTAATGAGCAGTTCTTC
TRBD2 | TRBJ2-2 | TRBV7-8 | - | CASSLLKREAGELFF | TGTGCCAGCAGCCTCCTGAAGCGGGAGGCCGGGGAGCTGTTTTTT
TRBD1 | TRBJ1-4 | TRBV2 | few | CAGHRGKFEKLFF | TGTGCCGGCCACAGGGGGAAGTTTGAAAAACTGTTTTTT
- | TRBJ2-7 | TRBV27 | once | CASSLSRGAFYEQYF | TGTGCCAGCAGTTTATCCAGGGGAGCTTTCTACGAGCAGTACTTC
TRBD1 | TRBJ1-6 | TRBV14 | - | CASSQWTGAGSPLHF | TGTGCCAGCAGCCAATGGACAGGGGCCGGGTCACCCCTCCACTTT
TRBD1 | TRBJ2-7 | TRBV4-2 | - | CASSQDRPGGTSQYF | TGTGCCAGCAGCCAAGATAGGCCAGGGGGCACGAGCCAGTACTTC
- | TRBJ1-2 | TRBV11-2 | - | CASSLVSGDGYTF | TGTGCCAGCAGCTTAGTCTCAGGGGATGGCTACACCTTC
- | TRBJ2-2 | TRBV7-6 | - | CASSLESGGGELFF | TGTGCCAGCAGCTTAGAGTCGGGCGGGGGGGAGCTGTTTTTT
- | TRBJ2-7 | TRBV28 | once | CASSRPGPYEQYF | TGTGCCAGCAGTCGCCCAGGTCCCTACGAGCAGTACTTC
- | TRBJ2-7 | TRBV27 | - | CASSRTPSYEQYF | TGTGCCAGCAGCCGGACTCCCTCCTACGAGCAGTACTTC
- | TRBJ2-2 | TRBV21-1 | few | CASSKVGQENTGELFF | TGTGCCAGCAGCAAAGTCGGACAGGAGAACACCGGGGAGCTGTTTTTT
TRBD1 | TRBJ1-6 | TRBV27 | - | CASKSGTGARTLHF | TGTGCCAGCAAATCGGGGACAGGGGCCCGCACCCTCCACTTT
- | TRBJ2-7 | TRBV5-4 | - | CASSLGGQMSIYEQYF | TGTGCCAGCAGCTTGGGCGGACAGATGAGTATCTACGAGCAGTACTTC
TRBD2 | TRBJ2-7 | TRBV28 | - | CASSYSSGSINEQYF | TGTGCCAGCAGTTACTCTAGCGGGAGTATCAACGAGCAGTACTTC
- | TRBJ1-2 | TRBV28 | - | CASSLLQLGGYTF | TGTGCCAGCAGTTTACTACAACTCGGGGGCTACACCTTC
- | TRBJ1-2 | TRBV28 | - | CASSFLNYGYTF | TGTGCCAGCAGTTTCCTGAACTATGGCTACACCTTC
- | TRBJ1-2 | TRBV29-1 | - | CSVENRLVIKGYTF | TGCAGCGTTGAAAATCGACTCGTTATAAAGGGCTACACCTTC
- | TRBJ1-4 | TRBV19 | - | CASSTTGLTNEKLFF | TGTGCCAGTAGTACCACGGGACTAACTAATGAAAAACTGTTTTTT
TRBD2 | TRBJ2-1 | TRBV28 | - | CASSFRGGRLAVRNEQFF | TGTGCCAGCAGTTTCCGCGGGGGCCGACTAGCGGTAAGAAATGAGCAGTTCTTC
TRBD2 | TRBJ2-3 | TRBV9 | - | CASSLGLAATTDTQYF | TGTGCCAGCAGCTTGGGACTAGCGGCAACCACAGATACGCAGTATTTT
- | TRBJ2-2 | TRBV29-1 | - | CSVEGDYAGELFF | TGCAGCGTTGAGGGCGATTACGCCGGGGAGCTGTTTTTT
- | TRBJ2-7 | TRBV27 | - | CASSFLPTYEQYF | TGTGCCAGCAGTTTCCTCCCTACCTACGAGCAGTACTTC
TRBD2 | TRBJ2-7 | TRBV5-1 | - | CASSLGATSGDSYEQYF | TGCGCCAGCAGCTTGGGTGCGACTAGCGGGGACTCCTACGAGCAGTACTTC
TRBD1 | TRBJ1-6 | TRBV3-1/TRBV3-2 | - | CASSQVPGQGPLSSYNSPLHF | TGTGCCAGCAGCCAAGTGCCGGGACAGGGGCCGCTAAGCTCCTATAATTCACCCCTCCACTTT
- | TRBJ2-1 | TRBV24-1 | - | CATSIYNEQFF | TGTGCCACCTCTATCTACAATGAGCAGTTCTTC
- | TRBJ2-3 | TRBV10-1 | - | CASRHLSTDTQYF | TGCGCCAGCAGACACCTTAGCACAGATACGCAGTATTTT